The clone carrying this T cell receptor (beta chain) was detected a few times. The sample belongs to a study of early stage breast cancer tumors. Study as a whole: ER+/PR+/HER2- status applied to about 70% of the 16 invasive breast tumors. Invasive lobular carcinomas made up about 35% of the 12 ER+/PR+/HER2- tumors.

The CDR3 spans 15 residues. With 4 bases clipped from V and 0 bases from J, the junction kept 6 bases outside the gene matches. From germline, CDR1 is SGHNT and CDR2 YYREEE (reference sequence). Assay: immunoSEQ multiplex PCR; the TCRdb copy retains only in-frame clones and omits some. This table holds about 63,000 clones, about three quarters found once. Sequences were obtained from blood. V usage is TRBV5-4 and J usage is TRBJ1-1; 7 nucleotides match TRBD1. The receptor was isolated from a person under 45 with breast cancer. The DNA for the CDR3 is TGTGCCAGCAGCGTCAACAGGGGAGTGAACACTGAAGCTTTCTTT. Amino acids: CASSVNRGVNTEAFF.